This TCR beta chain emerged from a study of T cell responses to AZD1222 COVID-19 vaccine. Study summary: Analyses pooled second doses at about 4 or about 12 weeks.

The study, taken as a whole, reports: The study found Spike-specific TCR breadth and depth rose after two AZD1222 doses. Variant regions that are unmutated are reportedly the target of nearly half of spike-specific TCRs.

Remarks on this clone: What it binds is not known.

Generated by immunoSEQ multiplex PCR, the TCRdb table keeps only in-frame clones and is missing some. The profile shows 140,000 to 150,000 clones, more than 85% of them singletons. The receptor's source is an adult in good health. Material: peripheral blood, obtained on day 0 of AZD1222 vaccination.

The chain's CDR3 is CASSPTGAVAPNEKLFF. Here the CDR3 DNA reads TGTGCCAGCAGCCCGACAGGGGCCGTTGCTCCTAATGAAAAACTGTTTTTT. This sequence joins TRBV5-8 and TRBJ1-4, with 8 bases that match TRBD1. The CDR3 covers 17 residues. Germline values: CDR1 SGHTS, CDR2 YDEGEE. J was trimmed by 3 bases and V by 4 bases; bases with no gene match: 11.